One and the same sample provided the 19 T cell receptor beta chains below, sequenced in a study of blood T cell repertoires in COVID-19. Assay: immunoSEQ multiplex PCR; the TCRdb copy retains only in-frame clones and omits some. The data hold tens of thousands of clones, with around 81% observed a single time. The specimen sequenced was peripheral blood. The receptors originated from an older woman with active or convalescent COVID-19.

The chain recombines TRBV3-1 (or the pseudogene TRBV3-2) with TRBJ2-3; D is uncertain. The germline V and J ends were trimmed by 3 bases and 6 bases, with 7 bases remaining between them. Germline V CDR1 and CDR2: LGHDT, YNNKEL (reference sequence). CDR3 size: 12 residues. DNA for the CDR3: TGTGCCAGCAGCCACATGGGCGATACGCAGTATTTT. Translated: CASSHMGDTQYF.

This chain connects TRBV6-2 or TRBV6-3 to TRBJ2-7; a possible D gene is TRBD1 (6 bases). V dropped 0 bases and J dropped 2 bases, with 11 bases sitting between them. Germline CDR1 and CDR2: MNHEY and SVGEGT. The CDR3 covers 15 residues. CDR3 in DNA: TGTGCCAGCAGTTACTCGGTCACAGGGACCTACGAGCAGTACTTC. It specifies CASSYSVTGTYEQYF.

The sample holds a few counts of this clone. This chain uses TRBV7-9 with TRBJ2-5; TRBD1 is a possible D gene (6 bases). The V and J ends lost 3 bases and 5 bases respectively, with 16 bases between them. The CDR3 runs 15 residues. Germline V gene sequence: CDR1 SEHNR, CDR2 FQNEAQ (reference sequence). The CDR3 sequence: CASSLAGEPIETQYF. The CDR3 DNA reads as TGTGCCAGCAGCTTGGCAGGGGAACCGATCGAGACCCAGTACTTC.

The chain has TRBV4-3 and TRBJ2-7; TRBD2 matches 7 bases. The germline V gene has CDR1 LGHNA and CDR2 YSLEER. The V gene end was trimmed by 0 bases and the J gene end by 0 bases; junction bases not matched to a gene: 2. The CDR3 sequence is 15 residues long. CDR3 sequence: CASSQERGISYEQYF. CDR3 coding DNA: TGCGCCAGCAGCCAAGAGCGGGGGATCTCCTACGAGCAGTACTTC.

V usage is TRBV5-1 and J usage is TRBJ2-1; the match to TRBD2 covers 9 bases. After removal of 0 bases from V and 2 bases from J, the junction contained 3 bases not matched to a gene. The CDR3 contains 16 residues. Germline V gene data show CDR1 as SGHRS and CDR2 as YFSETQ. CDR3 loop: CASSLGASGAYNEQFF. The DNA for the CDR3 is TGCGCCAGCAGCTTGGGGGCTAGCGGGGCCTACAATGAGCAGTTCTTC.

The chain employs TRBV6-6 and TRBJ2-2; a possible D gene is TRBD1 (6 bases). CDR3 length equals 14 residues. The germline V gene has CDR1 MNHNY and CDR2 SVGAGI (reference sequence). V was cut by 8 bases and J by 1 base, with 11 bases left in between. The CDR3 sequence: CASCLQGNTGELFF. The CDR3 bases are TGTGCCAGCTGCCTACAGGGGAACACCGGGGAGCTGTTTTTT.

This chain uses TRBV20-1 with TRBJ2-7, with 11 bases that match TRBD2. The ends lost 3 bases at V and 2 bases at J; junction bases unmatched: 3. The germline V gene has CDR1 DFQATT and CDR2 SNEGSKA (reference sequence). The CDR3 loop spans 14 amino acids. The CDR3 sequence: CSASLAGGPYEQYF. The CDR3 DNA sequence: TGCAGTGCTAGTCTAGCGGGGGGCCCCTACGAGCAGTACTTC.

The table lists this clone with a count of one. This chain connects TRBV24-1 to TRBJ1-1; D ambiguous. The germline CDR1 and CDR2 sequences are KGHDR and SFDVKD. With 4 bases removed from V and 5 bases from J, the gap between germline ends came to 13 bases. The CDR3 runs 14 residues. The CDR3 sequence is CATSDPSHGTEAFF. CDR3 nucleotides: TGTGCCACCAGTGACCCCTCGCACGGGACTGAAGCTTTCTTT.

V and J are TRBV29-1 and TRBJ2-7, with 10 bases aligning to TRBD1. CDR1 is SQVTM and CDR2 is ANQGSEA in the germline V gene. This CDR3 has 14 amino acids. The V gene end was trimmed by 7 bases and the J gene end by 3 bases; junction bases not matched to a gene: 9. The CDR3, as DNA: TGCAGCGCCGCCAGGGACAGGGGAATCTACGAGCAGTACTTC. Encoded protein: CSAARDRGIYEQYF.

The chain carries TRBV18 and TRBJ1-5; 10 bases match TRBD1. CDR3 length: 14 residues. From germline, CDR1 is KGHSH and CDR2 LQKENI. With V trimmed by 3 bases and J by 7 bases, 3 bases remained unmatched. CDR3 in DNA: TGTGCCAGCTCACCCGGGACAGGGGCCCAGCCCCAGCATTTT. Protein product: CASSPGTGAQPQHF.

This clone was observed once. The chain carries TRBV6-5 and TRBJ1-2, with 10 bases aligning to TRBD1. Trimming took 6 bases from V and 6 from J; bases not matched to a gene: 1. Germline lookup yields CDR1 MNHEY and CDR2 SVGAGI. The CDR3 runs to 12 residues. CDR3 DNA: TGTGCCAGCAGCGGGACAGGGGATGGCTACACCTTC. Its translation is CASSGTGDGYTF.

V gene TRBV5-1 combines with J gene TRBJ2-1; a possible D gene is TRBD2 (6 bases). CDR1 and CDR2 (germline): SGHRS, YFSETQ. The CDR3 is made up of 17 amino acids. The ends were cut back, 3 bases at V and 5 bases at J, with 21 bases in the middle. CDR3 sequence reads: CASSSQPTSLGDNEQFF. The CDR3 nucleotides are TGCGCCAGCAGCTCCCAACCGACTAGTCTTGGCGACAATGAGCAGTTCTTC.

V is TRBV2 and J is TRBJ2-5; D unclear. The CDR3 is made up of 13 amino acids. Germline values: CDR1 SNHLY, CDR2 FYNNEI. Deletions cut 7 bases from V and 4 bases from J, with 13 bases between. CDR3 sequence: CASTGGLIETQYF. The DNA for the CDR3 is TGTGCCAGCACCGGTGGGCTCATAGAGACCCAGTACTTC.

The V and J genes are TRBV6-6 and TRBJ1-2; perhaps TRBD1 as D (6 bases). CDR3 length: 14 amino acids. The germline V and J ends were trimmed by 0 bases and 8 bases, with 13 bases remaining between them. Per the germline V gene, CDR1 is MNHNY and CDR2 is SVGAGI (reference sequence). The CDR3 sequence is CASSYSGTLAGYTF. CDR3 nucleotides: TGTGCCAGCAGTTACTCCGGGACATTGGCGGGCTACACCTTC.

The chain couples TRBV27 to TRBJ2-7; 10 bases line up with TRBD2. Germline assignment: CDR1 MNHEY and CDR2 SMNVEV (reference sequence). The CDR3 runs to 16 residues. The trim removed 6 bases at V and 4 bases at J, leaving 12 bases unmatched. The CDR3 region is CASRLKLAGITYEQYF. DNA for the CDR3: TGTGCCAGCAGATTAAAACTAGCGGGGATAACGTACGAGCAGTACTTC.

The rearrangement links TRBV9 to TRBJ1-2; D is possibly TRBD1 (6 bases). The germline gives CDR1 SGDLS, CDR2 YYNGEE. The germline V and J ends were trimmed by 0 bases and 4 bases, with 16 bases remaining between them. CDR3 length equals 16 residues. CDR3 DNA sequence: TGTGCCAGCAGCGTAGGGCAGGGACAAATCCCCTATGGCTACACCTTC. This translates into CASSVGQGQIPYGYTF.

The chain recombines TRBV18 with TRBJ1-5; TRBD1 agrees at 11 bases. Trimming took 2 bases from V and 7 from J; bases not matched to a gene: 7. The CDR3 extends over 16 amino acids. Germline CDR1 reads KGHSH; CDR2 reads LQKENI. CDR3 in DNA: TGTGCCAGCTCACCAATGGGGACAGGGGGAATGCAGCCCCAGCATTTT. This codes for CASSPMGTGGMQPQHF.

This clone showed up just a few times. J is TRBJ1-2 and V is TRBV18; unclear D gene. Deletions cut 3 bases from V and 4 bases from J, with 15 bases between. Per the germline V gene, CDR1 is KGHSH and CDR2 is LQKENI. This CDR3 is built from 15 residues. The CDR3 reads CASSPAQNNLYGYTF. The CDR3 region has the DNA TGTGCCAGCTCACCCGCACAGAACAACCTCTATGGCTACACCTTC.

The V gene is TRBV18, the J gene TRBJ1-1; D is uncertain. Germline V CDR1 and CDR2: KGHSH, LQKENI. V was cut by 6 bases and J by 2 bases, with 19 bases left in between. This CDR3 is 16 amino acids long. The CDR3 DNA reads TGTGCCAGCTCGCCTAGAGGGCCAGGTTTAAACACTGAAGCTTTCTTT. Translated: CASSPRGPGLNTEAFF. The full variable domain, completed using reference TRBV18 and TRBJ1-1, is NAGVMQNPRHLVRRRGQEARLRCSPMKGHSHVYWYRQLPEEGLKFMVYLQKENIIDESGMPKERFSAEFPKEGPSILRIQQVVRGDSAAYFCASSPRGPGLNTEAFFGQGTRLTVV.